The next 24 T cell receptor beta chains were all read from a single sample in a study of blood T cell repertoires in COVID-19. Sequenced by immunoSEQ multiplex PCR; TCRdb stores in-frame clones only, minus some. Of fewer than 250,000 clones listed, 83% are singletons. Sequencing used PBMCs or T cells enriched from blood (not recorded which). These receptors were taken from a woman in her fifties or sixties who had been exposed to COVID-19.

The V and J genes are TRBV15 and TRBJ1-2; the D gene is possibly TRBD1 (6 bases). The CDR3 covers 17 residues. Per the germline V gene, CDR1 is LNHNV and CDR2 is YYDKDF (reference sequence). V dropped 0 bases and J dropped 7 bases, with 21 bases sitting between them. CDR3 bases: TGTGCCACCAGCAGAGATTTGTACAGGGAGGGGCAGGGTGGCTACACCTTC. Translation gives CATSRDLYREGQGGYTF.

Comments on this clone: Different DNA sequences within this sample yield the same CDR3. This chain connects TRBV18 to TRBJ2-1; D unresolved. The V end was cut by 4 bases, the J end by 7 bases, with 5 bases between. The CDR3 sequence is 11 residues long. Looked up from germline, CDR1 is KGHSH and CDR2 is LQKENI. CDR3 loop: CASSLNNEQFF. Here the CDR3 DNA reads TGTGCCAGCTCACTTAATAATGAGCAGTTCTTC. The full variable domain, with the rest looked up from reference TRBV18 and TRBJ2-1, is NAGVMQNPRHLVRRRGQEARLRCSPMKGHSHVYWYRQLPEEGLKFMVYLQKENIIDESGMPKERFSAEFPKEGPSILRIQQVVRGDSAAYFCASSLNNEQFFGPGTRLTVL.

This clone was observed many times. This chain connects TRBV6-5 to TRBJ2-7; 8 bases fit TRBD1. CDR1 and CDR2 from the germline V gene are MNHEY and SVGAGI. The CDR3 has 13 residues. With 8 bases clipped from V and 3 bases from J, the junction kept 6 bases outside the gene matches. CDR3 protein: CASGRQGHYEQYF. CDR3 sequence (DNA): TGTGCCAGCGGAAGACAGGGGCACTACGAGCAGTACTTC.

This clone appeared a single time. V and J are TRBV18 and TRBJ1-4; 9 bases fit TRBD1. Germline CDR1 reads KGHSH; CDR2 reads LQKENI. Trimming removed 3 bases from V and 8 bases from J; junction bases left unmatched: 7. The CDR3 runs to 15 residues. The CDR3 region is CASSPQQGAEEKLFF. The CDR3 DNA follows: TGTGCCAGCTCACCCCAACAGGGGGCGGAAGAAAAACTGTTTTTT. Full variable domain (remainder filled in from reference TRBV18 and TRBJ1-4): NAGVMQNPRHLVRRRGQEARLRCSPMKGHSHVYWYRQLPEEGLKFMVYLQKENIIDESGMPKERFSAEFPKEGPSILRIQQVVRGDSAAYFCASSPQQGAEEKLFFGSGTQLSVL.

Details on this clone: Other DNA sequences from this sample encode an identical CDR3 as well. The V call is TRBV7-9, the J call TRBJ1-1; 7 bases line up with TRBD1. V lost 2 bases and J lost 5; bases outside the gene matches: 2. There are 13 residues in the CDR3. Germline CDR1 is SEHNR and CDR2 is FQNEAQ (reference sequence). In DNA form, the CDR3 reads TGTGCCAGCAGCTTACCAGGGGGGACTGAAGCTTTCTTT. As protein: CASSLPGGTEAFF.

The chain couples TRBV5-6 to TRBJ2-7; TRBD1 matches 7 bases. V trimming: 4 bases; J trimming: 0 bases; junction bases outside the gene matches: 4. CDR3 length equals 14 residues. The germline V gene has CDR1 SGHDT and CDR2 YYEEEE. CDR3 in DNA: TGTGCCAGCAGCGGACAGGTATTCTCCTACGAGCAGTACTTC. Translated: CASSGQVFSYEQYF.

V and J are TRBV19 and TRBJ1-1; no reliable D call. The CDR3 has 14 residues. The germline V and J ends were trimmed by 3 bases and 5 bases, with 13 bases remaining between them. Germline-derived CDR1 and CDR2 are LNHDA and SQIVND (reference sequence). The DNA for the CDR3 is TGTGCCAGTAGTATGGCAAGAGGAAGGACTGAAGCTTTCTTT. Its protein product is CASSMARGRTEAFF.

The chain joins TRBV2 to TRBJ1-1; D is perhaps TRBD1 (6 bases). V was clipped by 0 bases and J by 4 bases, with 9 bases between them. CDR1 is SNHLY and CDR2 is FYNNEI in the germline V gene. This CDR3 has 14 residues. CDR3 region: CASSEAPTGTEAFF. The CDR3 DNA is TGTGCCAGCAGTGAAGCGCCGACAGGCACTGAAGCTTTCTTT.

The chain is built from TRBV7-9 and TRBJ1-2, with D possibly matching TRBD1 (5 bases). Trimming took off 5 bases at V and 4 bases at J, with 11 bases between the two ends. The CDR3 totals 13 residues. Germline CDR1 reads SEHNR; CDR2 reads FQNEAQ (reference sequence). The CDR3 region is CASSLRQLYGYTF. For the CDR3, the DNA is TGTGCCAGCAGCCTCCGACAGCTCTATGGCTACACCTTC.

This chain links TRBV10-3 with TRBJ2-1; TRBD2 aligns across 12 bases. The CDR3 extends over 15 amino acids. The trim removed 3 bases at V and 10 bases at J, leaving 7 bases unmatched. The germline V gene encodes CDR1 ENHRY and CDR2 SYGVKD. The CDR3 spells CAISDLAGGSREQFF. CDR3 nucleotides: TGTGCCATCAGTGATCTAGCGGGGGGGAGTCGGGAGCAGTTCTTC.

The genes are TRBV14 and TRBJ1-3; tentative D call: TRBD1 (5 bases). This CDR3 is 16 amino acids long. V was shortened by 0 bases and J by 7 bases, with 16 bases between the two germline ends. Germline V lookup: CDR1 SGHDN, CDR2 FVKESK. CDR3 DNA sequence: TGTGCCAGCAGCCAAGATGCGGGGGTTACACTTAACACCATATATTTT. Residues: CASSQDAGVTLNTIYF.

The chain has TRBV25-1 and TRBJ1-2; D possibly corresponds to TRBD1 (5 bases). From germline, CDR1 is MGHDK and CDR2 SYGVNS. Trimming took 10 bases from V and 7 from J, leaving 25 bases between them. This CDR3 is 15 amino acids long. This chain's CDR3 is CATALSTGMGGGYTF. DNA for the CDR3: TGTGCCACCGCCCTTTCCACCGGGATGGGGGGTGGCTACACCTTC.

V is TRBV2 and J is TRBJ1-5; possible D gene TRBD1, 5 bases. The germline V gene encodes CDR1 SNHLY and CDR2 FYNNEI. CDR3 size: 14 residues. The V end lost 6 bases, the J end lost 8 bases, and 17 bases lay between the germline ends. The CDR3: CASRYRRGGEPQHF. CDR3 DNA: TGTGCCAGCAGGTACAGGAGGGGCGGGGAGCCCCAGCATTTT.

This clone has a single count. The chain joins TRBV6-4 to TRBJ1-1; perhaps TRBD1 as D (6 bases). V lost 5 bases and J 4 bases, leaving 11 bases between the germline ends. The CDR3 has 13 amino acids. Looked up from germline, CDR1 is MRHNA and CDR2 is SNTAGT. CDR3 in amino acids: CASSKGGSTEAFF. The CDR3 DNA reads TGTGCCAGCAGTAAAGGGGGTAGCACTGAAGCTTTCTTT.

This chain joins TRBV5-4 and TRBJ2-7; a weak D match, TRBD1 (6 bases). Germline CDR1 SGHNT, CDR2 YYREEE (reference sequence). Trimming shortened V by 2 bases and J by 6 bases, and 15 bases separated the two germline ends. The CDR3 totals 14 residues. The CDR3 protein is CASSFGQGSLEQYF. CDR3 in DNA: TGTGCCAGCAGCTTCGGTCAGGGGAGCCTCGAGCAGTACTTC.

J is TRBJ1-6 and V is TRBV11-2; D might be TRBD1 (6 bases). From germline, CDR1 is SGHAT and CDR2 FQNNGV. The CDR3 runs to 16 residues. V lost 5 bases and J 7 bases, leaving 18 bases between the germline ends. CDR3 residues: CASSLVGGLTNSPLHF. The CDR3 coding sequence is TGTGCCAGCAGCCTGGTCGGGGGGCTCACGAATTCACCCCTCCACTTT. Looking up the rest from reference TRBV11-2 and TRBJ1-6 gives the full variable domain: EAGVAQSPRYKIIEKRQSVAFWCNPISGHATLYWYQQILGQGPKLLIQFQNNGVVDDSQLPKDRFSAERLKGVDSTLKIQPAKLEDSAVYLCASSLVGGLTNSPLHFGNGTRLTVT.

The chain carries TRBV2 and TRBJ2-7, with a possible D match to TRBD1 (5 bases). Trimming left V 6 bases short and J 6 bases short, with 12 bases between. This CDR3 has 12 residues. Germline assignment: CDR1 SNHLY and CDR2 FYNNEI. The CDR3 protein is CASSQGPSEQYF. The CDR3 DNA reads TGTGCCAGCAGCCAGGGTCCCTCCGAGCAGTACTTC. The complete variable domain, with remaining parts taken from reference TRBV2 and TRBJ2-7, reads EPEVTQTPSHQVTQMGQEVILRCVPISNHLYFYWYRQILGQKVEFLVSFYNNEISEKSEIFDDQFSVERPDGSNFTLKIRSTKLEDSAMYFCASSQGPSEQYFGPGTRLTVT.

This sequence joins TRBV7-9 and TRBJ1-1; D is unclear. V was pared by 5 bases and J by 6 bases, with 16 bases between. Germline V gene sequence: CDR1 SEHNR, CDR2 FQNEAQ (reference sequence). This CDR3 has 14 residues. The CDR3 region has the DNA TGTGCCAGCAGCCGCGACTCCGGCTGGGCTGAAGCTTTCTTT. Translated, it gives CASSRDSGWAEAFF.

The chain recombines TRBV3-1 (or the pseudogene TRBV3-2) with TRBJ2-3; TRBD1 matches 7 bases. The germline CDR1 and CDR2 sequences are LGHDT and YNNKEL (reference sequence). The CDR3 sequence is 15 residues long. With V trimmed by 1 base and J by 1 base, 2 bases remained unmatched. The CDR3 is CASSQVGTGTDTQYF. CDR3 nucleotide sequence: TGTGCCAGCAGCCAAGTGGGGACAGGCACAGATACGCAGTATTTT.

The CDR3 sequence: CASSWFDRGGPYGYTF. The CDR3 nucleotides read TGTGCCAGCAGCTGGTTTGACAGAGGGGGACCTTATGGCTACACCTTC. The chain employs TRBV5-6 and TRBJ1-2; D might be TRBD1 (6 bases). Germline V gene data show CDR1 as SGHDT and CDR2 as YYEEEE. CDR3 size: 16 residues. Trimming removed 3 bases at V and 5 bases at J, with 20 bases between.

The chain recombines TRBV28 with TRBJ2-7; tentatively, D is TRBD1 (5 bases). The germline CDR1 and CDR2 sequences are MDHEN and SYDVKM. The CDR3 is 13 residues long. Deletions cut 2 bases from V and 4 bases from J, with 9 bases between. The CDR3 nucleotides are TGTGCCAGCAGTTTACTTCAGGGTTACGAGCAGTACTTC. Translating gives CASSLLQGYEQYF.

The chain is built from TRBV29-1 and TRBJ1-1; D ambiguous. This CDR3 is built from 13 residues. CDR1 and CDR2 (germline): SQVTM, ANQGSEA. Trimming left V 7 bases short and J 0 bases short, with 12 bases between. The CDR3 region has the DNA TGCAGCGCACTAACGGGGATGAACACTGAAGCTTTCTTT. Translated, it gives CSALTGMNTEAFF. The full variable domain, with the rest looked up from reference TRBV29-1 and TRBJ1-1, is SAVISQKPSRDICQRGTSLTIQCQVDSQVTMMFWYRQQPGQSLTLIATANQGSEATYESGFVIDKFPISRPNLTFSTLTVSNMSPEDSSIYLCSALTGMNTEAFFGQGTRLTVV.

The V and J genes are TRBV10-1 and TRBJ1-1, with 7 bases fitting TRBD1. V lost 6 bases, J lost 9 bases, and 10 bases stayed unmatched. Germline CDR1 is WNHNN and CDR2 is SYGVQD (reference sequence). CDR3 length: 13 residues. The CDR3 sequence is CASRPDETGKAFF. The CDR3 nucleotides are TGCGCCAGCAGACCTGACGAGACAGGGAAAGCTTTCTTT.

The J gene is TRBJ2-3, the V gene TRBV19, with D possibly TRBD2 on 6 matching bases. Trimming stripped 2 bases from V and 8 bases from J, with 20 bases between. CDR1 is LNHDA, CDR2 SQIVND, per germline (reference sequence). The CDR3 spans 16 residues. The CDR3 bases are TGTGCCAGTAGTATACATGGACCAGTGGGAGGCGTTACGCAGTATTTT. The encoded protein is CASSIHGPVGGVTQYF.